The 30 T cell receptor beta chains presented below share a single source sample, sequenced in a study of T cell repertoires in cytomegalovirus infection. TCRdb fed the reads into MiXCR, producing one record per CDR3 protein. Of 400,000 to 550,000 distinct CDR3 sequences detected, roughly 10% appear once; the ten largest clones hold about 9.4%. The specimen sequenced was PBMCs. These receptors all stem from a human donor in good health (CMV status not recorded). Some clones in this sample may be carry-over from other donors' samples.

This clonotype was seen many times. The chain joins TRBV5-4 to TRBJ1-6, with TRBD1 identical over 8 bases. The CDR3 covers 15 residues. From germline, CDR1 is SGHNT and CDR2 YYREEE (reference sequence). Losses at the gene ends were 10 bases for V and 6 bases for J; bases not matched to a gene: 12. CDR3: CAGSPGGQVNSPLHF. The CDR3 DNA sequence: TGTGCCGGTTCCCCAGGGGGACAGGTTAATTCACCCCTCCACTTT.

In the case of this clonotype: A much larger clone lies one base from this, so it may be a read error. V usage is TRBV7-3 and J usage is TRBJ2-2, with 11 positions matching TRBD1. CDR1 is SGHTA, CDR2 FQGTGA, per germline. This CDR3 is 16 amino acids long. The CDR3 bases are TGTGTCAGCAGCCATGGCGGACAGGGGGCGACCGGGGAGCTGTTTTTT. Translation: CVSSHGGQGATGELFF. Drawing the rest from reference TRBV7-3 and TRBJ2-2, the complete variable domain is GAGVSQTPSNKVTEKGKYVELRCDPISGHTALYWYRQSLGQGPEFLIYFQGTGAADDSGLPNDRFFAVRPEGSVSTLKIQRTERGDSAVYLCVSSHGGQGATGELFFGEGSRLTVL.

The gene calls are TRBV30 and TRBJ2-1, with no clear D. Trimming pared 1 base from V and 6 bases from J, leaving 4 bases between. The CDR3 extends over 11 amino acids. The germline CDR1 and CDR2 sequences are GTSNPN and SVGIG (reference sequence). The CDR3 here is CAWSGGNEQFF. In DNA, the CDR3 is TGTGCCTGGAGTGGGGGCAATGAGCAGTTCTTC.

This clonotype has a handful of counts. The chain combines TRBV29-1 with TRBJ1-2, with D possibly being TRBD1 (6 bases). Germline V CDR1 and CDR2: SQVTM, ANQGSEA. V gave up 7 bases and J gave up 4 bases, with 16 bases separating them. The length of the CDR3 is 13 residues. The CDR3 DNA reads TGCAGCGCATTCATGGGGGGCCCCTATGGCTACACCTTC. Translated, it gives CSAFMGGPYGYTF.

J is TRBJ2-1 and V is TRBV6-2 or TRBV6-3, with 10 bases matching TRBD2. Per the germline V gene, CDR1 is MNHEY and CDR2 is SVGEGT. The CDR3 spans 17 residues. V shed 5 bases, J shed 6 bases, and the junction held 13 bases outside the gene matches. The CDR3 spells CASSPLGSGRGINEQFF. CDR3 in DNA: TGTGCCAGCAGTCCCCTGGGGAGCGGGAGGGGTATCAATGAGCAGTTCTTC.

This clonotype has a count of ten or more. The chain joins TRBV6-1 to TRBJ2-1, with D unresolved. Germline CDR1 MNHNS, CDR2 SASEGT. The CDR3 contains 11 residues. Trimming removed 6 bases from V and 8 bases from J, with 8 bases in between. This CDR3 reads CASSIIDEQFF. CDR3 nucleotide sequence: TGTGCCAGCAGCATAATCGATGAGCAGTTCTTC.

The chain carries TRBV2 and TRBJ1-1, with D perhaps matching TRBD1 (5 bases). V was cut by 4 bases and J by 0 bases, with 12 bases left in between. This CDR3 comprises 15 residues. Germline values: CDR1 SNHLY, CDR2 FYNNEI. The CDR3 sequence: CASSVRGTMNTEAFF. In DNA form, the CDR3 reads TGTGCCAGCAGTGTGAGAGGGACTATGAACACTGAAGCTTTCTTT.

This clonotype was observed at least ten times. J is TRBJ2-5 and V is TRBV29-1; TRBD2 matches at 8 bases. The CDR3 extends over 13 amino acids. The germline V gene encodes CDR1 SQVTM and CDR2 ANQGSEA. With 6 bases clipped from V and 5 bases from J, the junction kept 8 bases outside the gene matches. This chain's CDR3 is CSVRTLAAETQYF. CDR3 nucleotide sequence: TGCAGCGTGCGGACACTAGCGGCTGAGACCCAGTACTTC.

The chain couples TRBV2 to TRBJ1-2, with 10 bases fitting TRBD1. The junction had 7 bases not matched to a gene; V was cut back by 4 bases and J by 8 bases. CDR3 length equals 14 residues. Per germline, CDR1 SNHLY and CDR2 FYNNEI. The CDR3 loop reads CASSGQGAQQGYTF. CDR3 DNA sequence: TGTGCCAGCAGTGGACAGGGGGCACAACAGGGCTACACCTTC. The full variable domain, with the rest looked up from reference TRBV2 and TRBJ1-2, is EPEVTQTPSHQVTQMGQEVILRCVPISNHLYFYWYRQILGQKVEFLVSFYNNEISEKSEIFDDQFSVERPDGSNFTLKIRSTKLEDSAMYFCASSGQGAQQGYTFGSGTRLTVV.

In its sample, this clonotype was seen many times. This chain links TRBV12-3 or TRBV12-4 with TRBJ2-6; 8 positions match TRBD1. Losses at the gene ends were 5 bases for V and 4 bases for J; bases not matched to a gene: 10. This CDR3 has 17 amino acids. DNA of the CDR3: TGTGCCAGCAGTCTCGATCAGGGGGCATACGGGGCCAACGTCCTGACTTTC. Residues: CASSLDQGAYGANVLTF.

In its sample, this clonotype was seen many times. The chain employs TRBV7-2 and TRBJ1-5; D is undetermined. Germline V gene data show CDR1 as SGHTA and CDR2 as FQGNSA. The germline V and J ends were trimmed by 5 bases and 3 bases, with 11 bases remaining between them. CDR3 length equals 14 residues. The CDR3 loop reads CASSPDGINQPQHF. CDR3 DNA sequence: TGTGCCAGCAGCCCGGACGGGATCAATCAGCCCCAGCATTTT.

This clonotype came up many times. The chain uses TRBV28 and TRBJ1-2; D is uncertain. Germline V gene data show CDR1 as MDHEN and CDR2 as SYDVKM. The V gene lost 7 bases and the J gene lost 4 bases, with 16 bases spanning the gap. CDR3 length: 14 amino acids. DNA for the CDR3: TGTGCCAGCACCCTCATTGGACCTGGCTATGGCTACACCTTC. It specifies CASTLIGPGYGYTF.

The chain couples TRBV12-3 or TRBV12-4 to TRBJ1-1; the match to TRBD1 covers 7 bases. V dropped 1 base and J dropped 9; count of bases not matched to a gene: 5. The CDR3 totals 13 residues. The CDR3 loop is CASSLGRGAKAFF. CDR3 sequence (DNA): TGTGCCAGCAGTTTAGGCAGGGGGGCGAAAGCTTTCTTT.

At least ten counts were recorded for this clonotype. The chain recombines TRBV7-8 with TRBJ1-5, with a weak D call TRBD1 (6 bases). The CDR3 contains 17 residues. With 1 base removed from V and 1 base from J, the gap between germline ends came to 14 bases. Germline V gene data show CDR1 as SGHVS and CDR2 as FQNEAQ. The CDR3 nucleotides are TGTGCCAGCAGCTTAGAGGGGGGGGCGCCGAGCAATCAGCCCCAGCATTTT. Encoded protein: CASSLEGGAPSNQPQHF.

This chain uses TRBV9 with TRBJ1-4, with 7 bases fitting TRBD1. CDR1 is SGDLS and CDR2 is YYNGEE in the germline V gene. The length of the CDR3 is 15 residues. V dropped 0 bases and J dropped 10; count of bases not matched to a gene: 9. The CDR3 loop reads CASSVEDRSKGKLFF. The DNA for the CDR3 is TGTGCCAGCAGCGTAGAGGACAGGTCAAAAGGAAAACTGTTTTTT. The entire variable domain, with the rest obtained from reference TRBV9 and TRBJ1-4, is as follows: DSGVTQTPKHLITATGQRVTLRCSPRSGDLSVYWYQQSLDQGLQFLIQYYNGEERAKGNILERFSAQQFPDLHSELNLSSLELGDSALYFCASSVEDRSKGKLFFGSGTQLSVL.

There are many counts of this clonotype. The chain is built from TRBV6-1 and TRBJ1-2; D not certain. This CDR3 contains 14 residues. Trimming shortened V by 6 bases and J by 0 bases, and 11 bases separated the two germline ends. Germline CDR1 MNHNS, CDR2 SASEGT. In DNA, the CDR3 is TGTGCCAGCAGGGGATTCGCCACTAACTATGGCTACACCTTC. As protein: CASRGFATNYGYTF.

This clonotype was detected only a few times. The V and J genes are TRBV6-1 and TRBJ1-5; 11 positions agree with TRBD1. Germline CDR1 MNHNS, CDR2 SASEGT. This CDR3 is built from 20 residues. V shed 4 bases and J 0 bases; nucleotides not matched to a gene: 14. The CDR3 DNA sequence: TGTGCCAGCAGTGCTAAAGAGTGGGACAGGGGGGTTTATAGCAATCAGCCCCAGCATTTT. It encodes CASSAKEWDRGVYSNQPQHF.

The chain links TRBV10-3 to TRBJ2-5; 12 nucleotides align to TRBD2. With V trimmed by 5 bases and J by 2 bases, 6 bases remained unmatched. The CDR3 spans 16 residues. CDR1 is ENHRY, CDR2 SYGVKD, per germline. CDR3 DNA: TGTGCCATCAGTTCCGGACTAGCGGGATTACAAGAGACCCAGTACTTC. It specifies CAISSGLAGLQETQYF.

This clonotype was observed at least ten times. The CDR3 region has the DNA TGTGCCAGCAGCTGGGCGACAGGGAACAATGAGCAGTTCTTC. Translated: CASSWATGNNEQFF. This chain joins TRBV7-2 and TRBJ2-1; 7 positions match TRBD1. Germline V CDR1 and CDR2: SGHTA, FQGNSA. The CDR3 runs to 14 residues. V lost 4 bases to trimming and J lost 5 bases; unmatched junction nucleotides: 5.

This clonotype came up many times. The chain is built from TRBV7-6 and TRBJ2-3, with 8 bases lining up with TRBD1. This CDR3 is built from 16 residues. The germline V gene has CDR1 SGHVS and CDR2 FNYEAQ. V shed 4 bases and J 0 bases; nucleotides not matched to a gene: 6. The CDR3 DNA is TGTGCCAGCAGCTATGGACAGGGCGGGAGCACAGATACGCAGTATTTT. Translated: CASSYGQGGSTDTQYF.

In its sample, this clonotype was seen many times. The rearrangement links TRBV7-7 to TRBJ2-7, with 9 bases fitting TRBD1. Germline V gene lookup returns CDR1 SSHAT and CDR2 FNYEAQ (reference sequence). Trimming removed 5 bases from V and 3 bases from J; junction bases left unmatched: 5. The CDR3 loop spans 14 amino acids. CDR3 coding DNA: TGTGCCAGCAGCGCCGGGACAGGGCTCTACGAGCAGTACTTC. It yields the protein CASSAGTGLYEQYF.

This clonotype was recorded a few times. J is TRBJ2-1 and V is TRBV4-1; possible D gene TRBD2, 6 bases. The length of the CDR3 is 16 residues. Trimming took off 2 bases at V and 4 bases at J, with 15 bases between the two ends. The germline CDR1 and CDR2 sequences are MGHRA and YSYEKL. CDR3 bases: TGCGCCAGCAGCCAACCGCCCCGGGAGACATACAATGAGCAGTTCTTC. It specifies CASSQPPRETYNEQFF.

This clonotype occurred many times. V usage is TRBV6-5 and J usage is TRBJ1-4; TRBD1 is a possible D gene (6 bases). Per germline, CDR1 MNHEY and CDR2 SVGAGI. This CDR3 has 13 residues. Trimming cost V 6 bases and J 8 bases, with 13 bases left between them. CDR3: CASRRGAWEKLFF. The CDR3 region has the DNA TGTGCCAGCAGGAGGGGGGCCTGGGAAAAACTGTTTTTT.

This clonotype was picked up many times. V is TRBV7-2 and J is TRBJ2-3; a weak D match, TRBD2 (6 bases). Trimming took off 3 bases at V and 1 base at J, with 11 bases between the two ends. This CDR3 has 15 residues. Looked up from germline, CDR1 is SGHTA and CDR2 is FQGNSA. Here the CDR3 DNA reads TGTGCCAGCAGCTTGGAGGGGTGGGGCACAGATACGCAGTATTTT. Amino acid sequence: CASSLEGWGTDTQYF.

This clonotype was recorded many times. The chain has TRBV28 and TRBJ2-7; D ambiguous. Germline lookup yields CDR1 MDHEN and CDR2 SYDVKM. V was shortened by 0 bases and J by 5 bases, with 8 bases between the two germline ends. This CDR3 has 13 residues. This CDR3 reads CASSLWVDHEQYF. The CDR3 DNA reads TGTGCCAGCAGTTTATGGGTCGACCACGAGCAGTACTTC.

This clonotype was observed at least ten times. This chain connects TRBV28 to TRBJ2-1; TRBD2 is a possible D gene (6 bases). Germline V lookup: CDR1 MDHEN, CDR2 SYDVKM. This CDR3 comprises 15 residues. With 6 bases removed from V and 0 bases from J, the gap between germline ends came to 12 bases. The CDR3 bases are TGTGCCAGCAGGATCGGGACTCCCTCCTACAATGAGCAGTTCTTC. Translating gives CASRIGTPSYNEQFF.

Concerning this clonotype: A read error is possible here, since a much larger clone lies one base away. This chain links TRBV27 with TRBJ1-6; TRBD1 matches at 7 bases. This CDR3 spans 13 amino acids. Germline lookup yields CDR1 MNHEY and CDR2 SMNVEV (reference sequence). J gave up 9 bases and V 10 bases, and 9 bases lay outside the gene matches. The CDR3 here is CANSPTGISPLHF. CDR3 nucleotides: TGTGCCAACAGCCCGACAGGGATTTCACCCCTCCACTTT.

This clonotype was counted at least ten times. The rearrangement uses TRBV19 and TRBJ1-1; D gene ambiguous. V lost 1 base and J 1 base, leaving 10 bases between the germline ends. Germline V gene data show CDR1 as LNHDA and CDR2 as SQIVND (reference sequence). This CDR3 spans 15 amino acids. CDR3 sequence reads: CASSIARLGNTEAFF. CDR3 nucleotides: TGTGCCAGTAGTATAGCCCGGTTGGGGAACACTGAAGCTTTCTTT.

This clonotype was detected ten times or more. The chain joins TRBV5-5 to TRBJ1-1; D call uncertain. CDR1 SGHKS and CDR2 YYEKEE come from the germline V gene (reference sequence). CDR3 length: 13 residues. Trimming pared 2 bases from V and 1 base from J, leaving 6 bases between. In DNA form, the CDR3 reads TGTGCCAGCAGCTTTGTTAGGAACACTGAAGCTTTCTTT. It translates to CASSFVRNTEAFF.

The CDR3 reads CASSMRISNQPQHF. In DNA, the CDR3 is TGTGCCAGTAGTATGAGGATTAGCAATCAGCCCCAGCATTTT. This chain connects TRBV19 to TRBJ1-5; D call uncertain. Germline CDR1 is LNHDA and CDR2 is SQIVND (reference sequence). CDR3 size: 14 residues. V lost 3 bases, J lost 0 bases, and 6 bases lay in between.